This record covers a single T cell receptor beta chain. Its antigen is not identified. The data derive from a study of shared clonotypes between healthy human individuals. Data came from immunoSEQ multiplex PCR; TCRdb stores just in-frame clones and leaves some out. Seen here are 1.4 million to 1.5 million clones, over 95% observed once, and the top ten hold approximately 1.1%. General study points: Clonotypes which were not shared had lower generation probabilities than clonotypes that all four donors shared. At large depth, rarefaction still showed sorted-subset sequencing to be incomplete.

Germline V gene lookup returns CDR1 SGHNT and CDR2 YENEEA. V shed 0 bases, J shed 7 bases, and the junction held 3 bases outside the gene matches. The CDR3 is 14 amino acids. Sequencing used naive CD4+ T cells sorted from blood. Regarding subset: CD45RA+ positively selected. The chain has TRBV11-3 and TRBJ2-1; 7 bases match TRBD1. The receptor's source is a man aged 25-40 years in good health. The chain's CDR3 is CASSLEGGLNEQFF. The CDR3 nucleotides are TGTGCCAGCAGCTTAGAAGGGGGCCTAAATGAGCAGTTCTTC.